This T cell receptor (beta chain) was sequenced during a study of blood T cell repertoires in COVID-19. Profiling relied on immunoSEQ multiplex PCR, and the TCRdb table lists in-frame clones only, not all of them. The table shows 300,000 to 350,000 clones, with roughly 88% occurring only once. This CDR3 spans 13 amino acids. This rearrangement joins TRBV21-1 to TRBJ2-1; the table assigns TRBD2, which was not confirmed against the DNA. TRBV21-1 is a pseudogene locus. Sequencing was done on a sample of PBMCs or T cells enriched from blood (not recorded which). This clonotype was sampled from a man aged 25 to 40 who had recovered from COVID-19. The CDR3 is CASRLTSLDEQFF. The CDR3 DNA reads as TGTGCCAGCAGGCTCACTAGTTTGGATGAGCAGTTCTTC.